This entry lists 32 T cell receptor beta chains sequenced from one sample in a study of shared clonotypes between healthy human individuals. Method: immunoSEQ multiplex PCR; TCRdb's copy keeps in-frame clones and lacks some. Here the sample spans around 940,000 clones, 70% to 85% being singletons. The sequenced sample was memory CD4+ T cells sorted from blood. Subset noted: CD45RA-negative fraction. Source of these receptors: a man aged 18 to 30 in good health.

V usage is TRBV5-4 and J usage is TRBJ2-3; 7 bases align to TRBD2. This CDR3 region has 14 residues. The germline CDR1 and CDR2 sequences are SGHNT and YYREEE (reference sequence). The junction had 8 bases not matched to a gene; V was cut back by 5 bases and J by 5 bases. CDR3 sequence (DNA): TGTGCCAGCAGTAGGGACTATCGAGGAGATACGCAGTATTTT. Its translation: CASSRDYRGDTQYF.

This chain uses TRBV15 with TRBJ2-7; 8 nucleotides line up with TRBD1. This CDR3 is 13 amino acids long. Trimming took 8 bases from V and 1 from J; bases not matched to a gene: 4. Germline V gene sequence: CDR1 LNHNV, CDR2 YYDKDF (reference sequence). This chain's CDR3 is CATAGQASYEQYF. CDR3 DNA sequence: TGTGCCACCGCGGGACAGGCGTCCTACGAGCAGTACTTC.

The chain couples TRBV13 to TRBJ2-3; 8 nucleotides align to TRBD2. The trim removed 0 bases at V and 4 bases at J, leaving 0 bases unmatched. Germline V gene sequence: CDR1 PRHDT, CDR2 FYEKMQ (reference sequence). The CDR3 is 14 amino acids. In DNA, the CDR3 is TGTGCCAGCAGCTTAGGCGGGGGGGCAGATACGCAGTATTTT. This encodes CASSLGGGADTQYF.

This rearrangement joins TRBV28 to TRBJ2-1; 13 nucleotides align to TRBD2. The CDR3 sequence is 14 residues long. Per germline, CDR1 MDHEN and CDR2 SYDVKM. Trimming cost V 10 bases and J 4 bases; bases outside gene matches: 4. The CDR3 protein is CAIRLAGGYNEQFF. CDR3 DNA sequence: TGTGCCATTAGACTAGCGGGGGGTTACAATGAGCAGTTCTTC.

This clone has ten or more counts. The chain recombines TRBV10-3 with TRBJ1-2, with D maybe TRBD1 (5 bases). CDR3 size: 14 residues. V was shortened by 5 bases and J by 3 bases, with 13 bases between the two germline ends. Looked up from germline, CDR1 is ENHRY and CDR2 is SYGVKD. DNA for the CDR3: TGTGCCATCAGTCCTACAGGCCAAGACTATGGCTACACCTTC. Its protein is CAISPTGQDYGYTF.

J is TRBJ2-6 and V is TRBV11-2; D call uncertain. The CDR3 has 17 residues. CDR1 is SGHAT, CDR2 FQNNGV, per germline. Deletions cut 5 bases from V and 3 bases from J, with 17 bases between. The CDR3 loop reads CASSLAGGYGGANVLTF. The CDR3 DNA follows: TGTGCCAGCAGCCTTGCCGGCGGTTACGGTGGGGCCAACGTCCTGACTTTC.

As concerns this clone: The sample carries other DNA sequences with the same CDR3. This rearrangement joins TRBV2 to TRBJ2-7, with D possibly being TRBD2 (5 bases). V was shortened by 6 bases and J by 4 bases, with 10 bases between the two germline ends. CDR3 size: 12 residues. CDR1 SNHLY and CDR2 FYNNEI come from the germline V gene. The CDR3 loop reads CASSTSGYEQYF. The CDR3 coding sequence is TGTGCCAGCAGCACCTCGGGGTACGAGCAGTACTTC. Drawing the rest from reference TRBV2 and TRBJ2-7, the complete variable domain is EPEVTQTPSHQVTQMGQEVILRCVPISNHLYFYWYRQILGQKVEFLVSFYNNEISEKSEIFDDQFSVERPDGSNFTLKIRSTKLEDSAMYFCASSTSGYEQYFGPGTRLTVT.

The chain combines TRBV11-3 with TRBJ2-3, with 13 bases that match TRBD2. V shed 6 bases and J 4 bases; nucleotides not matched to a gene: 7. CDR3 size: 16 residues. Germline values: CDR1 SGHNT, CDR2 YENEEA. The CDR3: CASSLRLAGGSDTQYF. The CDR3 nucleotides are TGTGCCAGCAGTCTAAGACTAGCGGGAGGCTCAGATACGCAGTATTTT.

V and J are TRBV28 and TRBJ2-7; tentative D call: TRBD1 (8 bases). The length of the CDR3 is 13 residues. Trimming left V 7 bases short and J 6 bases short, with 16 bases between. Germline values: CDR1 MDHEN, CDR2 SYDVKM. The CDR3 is CASILNRGGEQYF. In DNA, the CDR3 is TGTGCCAGCATCTTGAACAGGGGGGGCGAGCAGTACTTC.

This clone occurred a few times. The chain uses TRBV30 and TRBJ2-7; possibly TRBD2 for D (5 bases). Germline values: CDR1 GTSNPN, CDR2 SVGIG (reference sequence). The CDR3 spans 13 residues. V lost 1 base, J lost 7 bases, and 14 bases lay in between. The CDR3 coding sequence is TGTGCCTGGAGTGGGAAGGGAGTAAGAGAGCAGTACTTC. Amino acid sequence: CAWSGKGVREQYF.

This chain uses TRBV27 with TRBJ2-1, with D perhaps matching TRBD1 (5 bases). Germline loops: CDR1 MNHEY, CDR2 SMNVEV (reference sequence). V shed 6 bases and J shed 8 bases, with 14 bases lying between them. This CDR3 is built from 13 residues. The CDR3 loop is CASSLLPGYEQFF. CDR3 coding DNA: TGTGCCAGCAGCCTCCTCCCAGGGTATGAGCAGTTCTTC.

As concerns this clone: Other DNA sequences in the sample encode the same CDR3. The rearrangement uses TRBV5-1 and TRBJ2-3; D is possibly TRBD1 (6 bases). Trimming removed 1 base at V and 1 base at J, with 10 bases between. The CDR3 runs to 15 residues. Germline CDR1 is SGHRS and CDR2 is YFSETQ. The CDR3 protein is CASSLLGQGTDTQYF. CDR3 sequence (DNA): TGCGCCAGCAGCTTGTTGGGACAAGGCACAGATACGCAGTATTTT.

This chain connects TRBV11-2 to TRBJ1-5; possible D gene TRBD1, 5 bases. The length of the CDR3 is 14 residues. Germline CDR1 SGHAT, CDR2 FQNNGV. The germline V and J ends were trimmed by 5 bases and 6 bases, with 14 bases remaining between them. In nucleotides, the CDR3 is TGTGCCAGCAGCCTCACCCGGGACTTTCAGCCCCAGCATTTT. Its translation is CASSLTRDFQPQHF. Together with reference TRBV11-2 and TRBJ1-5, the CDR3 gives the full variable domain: EAGVAQSPRYKIIEKRQSVAFWCNPISGHATLYWYQQILGQGPKLLIQFQNNGVVDDSQLPKDRFSAERLKGVDSTLKIQPAKLEDSAVYLCASSLTRDFQPQHFGDGTRLSIL.

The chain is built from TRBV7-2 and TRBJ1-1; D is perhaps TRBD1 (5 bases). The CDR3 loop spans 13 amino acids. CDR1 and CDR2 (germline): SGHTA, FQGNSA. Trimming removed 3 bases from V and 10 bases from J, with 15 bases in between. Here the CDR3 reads CASSLARGLGAFF. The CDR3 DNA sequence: TGTGCCAGCAGCTTGGCCCGGGGGTTGGGAGCTTTCTTT.

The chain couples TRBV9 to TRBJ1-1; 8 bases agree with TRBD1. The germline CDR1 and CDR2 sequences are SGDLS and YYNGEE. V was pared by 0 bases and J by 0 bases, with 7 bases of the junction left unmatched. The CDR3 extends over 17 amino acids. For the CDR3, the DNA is TGTGCCAGCAGCGTAGAATTTGGGGACAGGTTGAACACTGAAGCTTTCTTT. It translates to CASSVEFGDRLNTEAFF.

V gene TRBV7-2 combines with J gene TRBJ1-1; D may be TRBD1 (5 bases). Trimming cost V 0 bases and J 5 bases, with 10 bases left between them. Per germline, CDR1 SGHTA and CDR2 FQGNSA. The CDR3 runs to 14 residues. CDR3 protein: CASSLAQGRTEAFF. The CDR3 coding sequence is TGTGCCAGCAGCTTAGCGCAGGGAAGGACTGAAGCTTTCTTT.

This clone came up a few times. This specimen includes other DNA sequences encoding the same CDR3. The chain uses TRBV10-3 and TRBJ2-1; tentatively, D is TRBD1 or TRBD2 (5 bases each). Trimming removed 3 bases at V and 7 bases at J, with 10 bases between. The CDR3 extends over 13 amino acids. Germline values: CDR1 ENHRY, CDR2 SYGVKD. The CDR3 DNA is TGTGCCATCAGTGAAGGGACCACTAATGAGCAGTTCTTC. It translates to CAISEGTTNEQFF.

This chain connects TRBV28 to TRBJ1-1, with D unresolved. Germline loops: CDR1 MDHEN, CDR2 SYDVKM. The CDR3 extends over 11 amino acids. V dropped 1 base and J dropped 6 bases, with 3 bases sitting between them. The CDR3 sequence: CASSLYAEAFF. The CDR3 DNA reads TGTGCCAGCAGTTTATACGCTGAAGCTTTCTTT. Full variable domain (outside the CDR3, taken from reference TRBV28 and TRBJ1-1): DVKVTQSSRYLVKRTGEKVFLECVQDMDHENMFWYRQDPGLGLRLIYFSYDVKMKEKGDIPEGYSVSREKKERFSLILESASTNQTSMYLCASSLYAEAFFGQGTRLTVV.

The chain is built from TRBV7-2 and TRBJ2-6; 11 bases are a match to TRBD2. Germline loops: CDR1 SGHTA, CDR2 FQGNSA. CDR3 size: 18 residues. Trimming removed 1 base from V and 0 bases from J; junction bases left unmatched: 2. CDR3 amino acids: CASSLVGLAGSGANVLTF. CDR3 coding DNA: TGTGCCAGCAGCTTAGTTGGACTAGCGGGCTCTGGGGCCAACGTCCTGACTTTC.

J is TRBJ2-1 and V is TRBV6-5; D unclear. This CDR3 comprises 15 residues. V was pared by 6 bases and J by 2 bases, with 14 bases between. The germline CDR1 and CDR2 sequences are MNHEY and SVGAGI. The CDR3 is CASRALMGPYNEQFF. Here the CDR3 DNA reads TGTGCCAGCAGGGCTCTTATGGGCCCCTACAATGAGCAGTTCTTC.

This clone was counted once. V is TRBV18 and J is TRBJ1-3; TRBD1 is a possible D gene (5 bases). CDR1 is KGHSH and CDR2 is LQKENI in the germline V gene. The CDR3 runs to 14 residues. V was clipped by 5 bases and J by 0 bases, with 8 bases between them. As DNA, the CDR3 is TGTGCCAGCTCAGCAGGGCGCTCTGGAAACACCATATATTTT. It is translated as CASSAGRSGNTIYF.

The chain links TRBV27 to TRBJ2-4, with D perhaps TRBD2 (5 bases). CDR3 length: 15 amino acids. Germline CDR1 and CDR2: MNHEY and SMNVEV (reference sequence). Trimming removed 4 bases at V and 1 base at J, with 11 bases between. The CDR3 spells CASSSGLLAKNIQYF. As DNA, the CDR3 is TGTGCCAGCAGTTCAGGACTGTTGGCCAAAAACATTCAGTACTTC.

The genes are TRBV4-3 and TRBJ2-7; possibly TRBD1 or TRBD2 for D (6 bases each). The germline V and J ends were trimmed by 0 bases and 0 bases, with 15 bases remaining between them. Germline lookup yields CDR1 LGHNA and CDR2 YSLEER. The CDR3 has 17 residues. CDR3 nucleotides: TGCGCCAGCAGCCAAGATTTGGGGGGCGGAAGCTCCTACGAGCAGTACTTC. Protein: CASSQDLGGGSSYEQYF.

In DNA, the CDR3 is TGTGCTAGTGGCCCCGAGGGGGTGGTATACGAGCAGTACTTC. Translated: CASGPEGVVYEQYF. The chain joins TRBV12-5 to TRBJ2-7, with a possible D match to TRBD1 (6 bases). Germline CDR1 is LGHNT and CDR2 is FRNRAP. Trimming removed 6 bases from V and 4 bases from J, with 16 bases in between. This CDR3 is built from 14 residues. Full variable domain (missing parts from reference TRBV12-5 and TRBJ2-7): DARVTQTPRHKVTEMGQEVTMRCQPILGHNTVFWYRQTMMQGLELLAYFRNRAPLDDSGMPKDRFSAEMPDATLATLKIQPSEPRDSAVYFCASGPEGVVYEQYFGPGTRLTVT.

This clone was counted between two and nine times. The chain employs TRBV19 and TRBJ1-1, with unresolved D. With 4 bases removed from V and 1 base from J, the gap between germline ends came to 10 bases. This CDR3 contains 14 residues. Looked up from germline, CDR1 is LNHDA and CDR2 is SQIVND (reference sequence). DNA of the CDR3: TGTGCCAGTAGTAACGAGGGTGGGAACACTGAAGCTTTCTTT. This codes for CASSNEGGNTEAFF.

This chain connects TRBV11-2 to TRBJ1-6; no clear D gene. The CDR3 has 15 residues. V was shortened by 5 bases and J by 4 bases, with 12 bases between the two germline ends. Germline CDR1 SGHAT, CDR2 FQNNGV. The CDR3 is CASSPSRTYNSPLHF. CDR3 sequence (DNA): TGTGCCAGCAGCCCCTCCAGGACTTATAATTCACCCCTCCACTTT.

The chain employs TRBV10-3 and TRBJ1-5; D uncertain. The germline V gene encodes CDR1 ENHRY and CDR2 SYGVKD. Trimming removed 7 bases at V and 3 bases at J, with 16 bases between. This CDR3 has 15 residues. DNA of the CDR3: TGTGCCATCACCTACTTGAACGCCAACAATCAGCCCCAGCATTTT. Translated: CAITYLNANNQPQHF.

Written as DNA, the CDR3 is TGTGCCTGGGCCCCGGACAGCCAAGCTTTCTTT. Residues: CAWAPDSQAFF. V is TRBV30 and J is TRBJ1-1; a weak D match, TRBD1 (6 bases). V was cut by 5 bases and J by 9 bases, with 13 bases left in between. The CDR3 has 11 residues. Germline assignment: CDR1 GTSNPN and CDR2 SVGIG (reference sequence).

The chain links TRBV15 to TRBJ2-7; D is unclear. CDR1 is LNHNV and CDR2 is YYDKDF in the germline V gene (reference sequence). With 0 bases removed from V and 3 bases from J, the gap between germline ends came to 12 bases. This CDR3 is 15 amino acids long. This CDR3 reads CATSRDLNSDYEQYF. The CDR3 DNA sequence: TGTGCCACCAGCAGAGATCTCAATTCAGACTACGAGCAGTACTTC.

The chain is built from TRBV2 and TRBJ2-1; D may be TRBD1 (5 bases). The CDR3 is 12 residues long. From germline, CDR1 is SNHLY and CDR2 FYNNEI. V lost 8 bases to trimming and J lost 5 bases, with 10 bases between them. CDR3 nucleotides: TGTGCCAGCCTCCCGACAGACAATGAGCAGTTCTTC. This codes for CASLPTDNEQFF.

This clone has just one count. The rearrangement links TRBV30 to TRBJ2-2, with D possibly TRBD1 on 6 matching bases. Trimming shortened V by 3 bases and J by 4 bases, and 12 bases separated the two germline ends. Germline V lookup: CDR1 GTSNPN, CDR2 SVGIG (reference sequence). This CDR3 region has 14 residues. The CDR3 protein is CAWRASGATGELFF. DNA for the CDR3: TGTGCCTGGAGGGCGTCAGGGGCCACCGGGGAGCTGTTTTTT.

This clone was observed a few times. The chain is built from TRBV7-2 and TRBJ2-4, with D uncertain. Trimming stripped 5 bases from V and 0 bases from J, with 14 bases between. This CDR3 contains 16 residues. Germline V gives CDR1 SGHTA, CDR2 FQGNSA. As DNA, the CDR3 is TGTGCCAGCAGCACCCAGGACGGGCTAGCCAAAAACATTCAGTACTTC. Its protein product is CASSTQDGLAKNIQYF.